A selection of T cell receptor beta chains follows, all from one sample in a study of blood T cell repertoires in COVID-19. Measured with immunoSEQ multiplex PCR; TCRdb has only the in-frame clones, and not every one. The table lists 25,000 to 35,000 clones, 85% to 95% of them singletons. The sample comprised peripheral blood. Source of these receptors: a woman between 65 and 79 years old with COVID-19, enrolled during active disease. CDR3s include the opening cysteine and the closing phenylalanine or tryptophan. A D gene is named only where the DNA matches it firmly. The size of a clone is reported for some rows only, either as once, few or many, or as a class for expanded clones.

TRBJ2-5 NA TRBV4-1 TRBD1 TGCGCCAGCAGCCAAACTCTGGTCCAGGGACAGGGGTTACGAGAGACCCAGTACTTC CASSQTLVQGQGLRETQYF
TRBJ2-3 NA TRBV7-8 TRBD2 TGTGCCAGCAGCACGGGACTAGGCACAGATACGCAGTATTTT CASSTGLGTDTQYF
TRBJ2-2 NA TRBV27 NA TGTGCCAGCAGTTTAGGGAGCACCGGGGAGCTGTTTTTT CASSLGSTGELFF
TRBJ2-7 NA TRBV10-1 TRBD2 TGCGCCAGCAGTGTAGGACTAGCGGGCAACTACGAGCAGTACTTC CASSVGLAGNYEQYF
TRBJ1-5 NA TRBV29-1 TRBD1 TGCAGCGTCGGGACAGGGGTAGGTCAGCCCCAGCATTTT CSVGTGVGQPQHF
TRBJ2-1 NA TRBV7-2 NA TGTGCCAGCAGCTTAGCGGGGACGGGAGATCCATTCTTC CASSLAGTGDPFF
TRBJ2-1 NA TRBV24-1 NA TGTGCCACCAGTCAGGGCGGGACCTACAATGAGCAGTTCTTC CATSQGGTYNEQFF
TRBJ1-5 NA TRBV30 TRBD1 TGTGCCTGGAGTCCCGGGACAGGGGATCAGCCCCAGCATTTT CAWSPGTGDQPQHF
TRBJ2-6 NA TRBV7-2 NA TGTGCCAGCAGCTTCAGGACAGCGGCTGGTGGGGCCAACGTCCTGACTTTC CASSFRTAAGGANVLTF
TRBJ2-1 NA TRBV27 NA TGTGCCAGTTTTGGTAGGGTGCAGGGGGGTAATGAGCAGTTCTTC CASFGRVQGGNEQFF
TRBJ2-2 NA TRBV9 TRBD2 TGTGCCAGCAGCGTAAGAGGGAGGGATACCGGGGAGCTGTTTTTT CASSVRGRDTGELFF
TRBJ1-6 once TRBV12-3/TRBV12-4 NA TGTGCCAGCAGTTTACTTAATTCACCCCTCCACTTT CASSLLNSPLHF
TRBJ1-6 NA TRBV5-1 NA TGCGCCAGCAGCGCGACAGCCAGTTATAATTCACCCCTCCACTTT CASSATASYNSPLHF
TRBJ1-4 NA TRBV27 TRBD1 TGTGCCAGCAGTGCCGGGACAGCTAATGAAAAACTGTTTTTT CASSAGTANEKLFF
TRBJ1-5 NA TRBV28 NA TGTGCCAGCAAGAAGTTGCGTTTTCAGCCCCAGCATTTT CASKKLRFQPQHF
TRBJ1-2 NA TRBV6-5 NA TGTGCCAGCACCATCCTTCGGGGTGAGGGCGGCTACACCTTC CASTILRGEGGYTF
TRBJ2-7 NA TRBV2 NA TGTGCCAGCAGTGAATTGGGGGCCTGGAACGAGCAGTACTTC CASSELGAWNEQYF
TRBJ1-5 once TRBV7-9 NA TGTGCCAGCAGTCGGAGTGGTAGCAATCAGCCCCAGCATTTT CASSRSGSNQPQHF
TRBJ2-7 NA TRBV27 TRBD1 TGTGCCAGCAGTTTAAAGGGACAGGGGGCGTACGAGCAGTACTTC CASSLKGQGAYEQYF
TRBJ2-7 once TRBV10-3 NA TGTGCCATCAGTGGTAGCGGATTCTCCTACGAGCAGTACTTC CAISGSGFSYEQYF
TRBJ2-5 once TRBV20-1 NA TGCAGTGCTAGTATATGGGACTACCAAGAGACCCAGTACTTC CSASIWDYQETQYF
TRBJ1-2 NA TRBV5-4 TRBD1 TGTGCCAGCAGTATTGCGGACAGGGCGAACCTCTATGGCTACACCTTC CASSIADRANLYGYTF
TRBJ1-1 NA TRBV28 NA TGTGCCAGCAGTACGAGACTCGGTGCGAACACTGAAGCTTTCTTT CASSTRLGANTEAFF
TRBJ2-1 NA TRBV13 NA TGTGCCAGCAGCTTTAGCTCCTACAATGAGCAGTTCTTC CASSFSSYNEQFF
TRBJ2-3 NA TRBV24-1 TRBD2 TGTGCCACCACCTCGGGGGGAAGCACAGATACGCAGTATTTT CATTSGGSTDTQYF
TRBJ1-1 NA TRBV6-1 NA TGTGCCAGCAGTGAAGAAGAGGTCAGCACTGAAGCTTTCTTT CASSEEEVSTEAFF
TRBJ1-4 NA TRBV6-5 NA TGTGCCAGCATGACCAGCGCAACTAATGAAAAACTGTTTTTT CASMTSATNEKLFF
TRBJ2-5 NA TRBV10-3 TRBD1 TGTGCCATCAGCGGGGGACAGGGTGGCGAGACCCAGTACTTC CAISGGQGGETQYF
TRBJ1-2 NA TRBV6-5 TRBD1 TGTGCCAGCACCCAAGGCACAGGGGCAAACTATGGCTACACCTTC CASTQGTGANYGYTF
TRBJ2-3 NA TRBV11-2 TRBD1 TGTGCCAGCAGCCTTAGGACAGGGGCTAGCACAGATACGCAGTATTTT CASSLRTGASTDTQYF
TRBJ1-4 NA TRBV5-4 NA TGTGCCAGCAGCACGACACCGACGGATGAAAAACTGTTTTTT CASSTTPTDEKLFF
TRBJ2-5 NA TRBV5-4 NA TGTGCCAGCAGCTTGACGGTCCAAGAGACCCAGTACTTC CASSLTVQETQYF
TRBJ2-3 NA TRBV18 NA TGTGCCAGCTCACCCCGTCAGAGCAGGGGAGCAGATACGCAGTATTTT CASSPRQSRGADTQYF
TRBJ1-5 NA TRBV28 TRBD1 TGTGCCAGCGTACTGACAGGGATGGGGACCCAGCATTTT CASVLTGMGTQHF
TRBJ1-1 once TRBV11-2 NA TGTGCCAGCAGCTTACAAAGGGGGACTGAAGCTTTCTTT CASSLQRGTEAFF
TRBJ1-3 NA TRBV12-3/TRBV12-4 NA TGTGCCAGCACGCTCGGGTCTGGAAACACCATATATTTT CASTLGSGNTIYF
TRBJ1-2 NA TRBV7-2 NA TGTGCCAGCACCCCGGCTGGGTTGGGGCCAGCGAGGGGGGGAGGCTACACCTTC CASTPAGLGPARGGGYTF
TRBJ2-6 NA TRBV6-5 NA TGTGCCAGCAGTTCTTCTTATAGTTCTGGGGCCAACGTCCTGACTTTC CASSSSYSSGANVLTF
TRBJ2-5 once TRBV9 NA TGTGCCAGCAGCGGCTCCGGGGAGAGGGAGACCCAGTACTTC CASSGSGERETQYF
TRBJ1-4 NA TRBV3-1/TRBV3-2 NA TGTGCCAGCAGGCTTCAGGAAAAACTGTTTTTT CASRLQEKLFF
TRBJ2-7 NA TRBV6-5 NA TGTGCCAGCAGTTCTCCCTCATCCGGGTTCGAGCAGTACTTC CASSSPSSGFEQYF
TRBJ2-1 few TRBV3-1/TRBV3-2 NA TGTGCCAGCAGCCAAGATCCTGGCTTCCCCAATGAGCAGTTCTTC CASSQDPGFPNEQFF
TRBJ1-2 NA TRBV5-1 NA TGCGCCAGCAGCTTGGGCTCCGCGGCAGCCTATGGCTACACCTTC CASSLGSAAAYGYTF
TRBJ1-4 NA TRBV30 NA TGTGCCTGGAGTTTGTTGGGCCGTAATGAAAAACTGTTTTTT CAWSLLGRNEKLFF
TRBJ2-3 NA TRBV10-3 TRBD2 TGTGCCATCAGAGTTAGCGGGAGAGGAACAGATACGCAGTATTTT CAIRVSGRGTDTQYF
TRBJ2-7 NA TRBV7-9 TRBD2 TGTGCCAGCACCAATAGCGGGAGCCGCCGCGAGCAGTACTTC CASTNSGSRREQYF
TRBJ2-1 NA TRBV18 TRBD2 TGTGCCAGCTCACCCGTAGGGGGACTAGCGGGTTACAATGAGCAGTTCTTC CASSPVGGLAGYNEQFF
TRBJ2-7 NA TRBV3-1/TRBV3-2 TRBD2 TGTGCCAGCAGCCAACTTGGACTAGCGGGCTCCTACGAGCAGTACTTC CASSQLGLAGSYEQYF
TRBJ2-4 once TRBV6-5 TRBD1 TGTGCCAGCAGTACACCCGGGACAGTAAACATTCAGTACTTC CASSTPGTVNIQYF
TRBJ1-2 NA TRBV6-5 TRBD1 TGTGCCAGCAGGCGGACAGGGGACGGTGGCTACACCTTC CASRRTGDGGYTF
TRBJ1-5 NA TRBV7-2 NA TGTGCCAGCAGCTCGAACACCAGGAGCAATCAGCCCCAGCATTTT CASSSNTRSNQPQHF
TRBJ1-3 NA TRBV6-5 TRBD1 TGTGCCAGCAGTTACAACGTGGGGCAGGGGGCAAACACCATATATTTT CASSYNVGQGANTIYF
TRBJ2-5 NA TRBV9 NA TGTGCCAGCAGCGTAGGGTCAGGGGCAGCCAACCAAGAGACCCAGTACTTC CASSVGSGAANQETQYF
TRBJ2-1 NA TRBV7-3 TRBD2 TGTGCCAGCAGTCACGGGAGGGGATACAATGAGCAGTTCTTC CASSHGRGYNEQFF
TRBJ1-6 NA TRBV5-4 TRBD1 TGTGCCAGCAGCGAGTGGGACAGGGCAGCGGATTCACCCCTCCACTTT CASSEWDRAADSPLHF
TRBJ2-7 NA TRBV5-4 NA TGTGCCAGCAGTCAGGGGGACTTTTCCTACGAGCAGTACTTC CASSQGDFSYEQYF
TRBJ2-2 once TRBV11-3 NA TGTGCCAGTGGACAGATAACCGGGGAGCTGTTTTTT CASGQITGELFF
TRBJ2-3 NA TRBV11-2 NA TGTGCCAGCAGCCTCGCGGGGCGAAACACAGATACGCAGTATTTT CASSLAGRNTDTQYF
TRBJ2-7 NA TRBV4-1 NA TGCGCCAGCAGCCGCGGACGGGAGCTGTCCTACGAGCAGTACTTC CASSRGRELSYEQYF
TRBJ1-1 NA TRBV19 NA TGTGCCAGTAGTATAACGGAGCAAAACACTGAAGCTTTCTTT CASSITEQNTEAFF